This record covers a single T cell receptor beta chain. The antigen remains unidentified. The CDR3 has 12 amino acids. Germline V gene data show CDR1 as KGHSH and CDR2 as LQKENI. Trimming took off 0 bases at V and 7 bases at J, with 7 bases between the two ends. Profiled with immunoSEQ multiplex PCR; TCRdb holds only in-frame clones, not every one. This table holds approximately 67,000 clones, about 88% found once. The data are from a study of T cell responses to AZD1222 COVID-19 vaccine. Notes on the study in general: Clonal diversity was possibly underestimated, and white British individuals and females predominated among donors.

The chain uses TRBV18 and TRBJ2-7, with D possibly matching TRBD2 (5 bases). The sample here was peripheral blood, taken 28 days after the second AZD1222 dose. This sequence was found in an adult who received the AZD1222 COVID-19 vaccine. CDR3 DNA sequence: TGTGCCAGCTCACCACCGACGGGGGAGCAGTACTTC. Translation: CASSPPTGEQYF.